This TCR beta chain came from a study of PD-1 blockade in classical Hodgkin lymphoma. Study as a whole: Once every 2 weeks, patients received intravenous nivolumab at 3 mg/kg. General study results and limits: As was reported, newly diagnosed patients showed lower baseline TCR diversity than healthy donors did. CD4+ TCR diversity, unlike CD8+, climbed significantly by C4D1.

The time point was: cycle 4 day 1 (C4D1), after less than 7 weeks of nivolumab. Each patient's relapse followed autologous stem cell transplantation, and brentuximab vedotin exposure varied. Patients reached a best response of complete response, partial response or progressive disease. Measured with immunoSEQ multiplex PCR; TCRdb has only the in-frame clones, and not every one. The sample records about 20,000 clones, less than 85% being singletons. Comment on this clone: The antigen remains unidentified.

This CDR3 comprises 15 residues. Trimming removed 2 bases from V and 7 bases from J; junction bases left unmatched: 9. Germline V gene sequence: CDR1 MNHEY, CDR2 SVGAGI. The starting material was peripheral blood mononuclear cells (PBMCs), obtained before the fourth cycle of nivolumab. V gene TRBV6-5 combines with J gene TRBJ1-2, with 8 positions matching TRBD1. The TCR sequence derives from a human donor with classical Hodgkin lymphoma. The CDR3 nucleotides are TGTGCCAGCAGTTACCTAAGGACAGGGCGTGGTGGCTACACCTTC. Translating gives CASSYLRTGRGGYTF.